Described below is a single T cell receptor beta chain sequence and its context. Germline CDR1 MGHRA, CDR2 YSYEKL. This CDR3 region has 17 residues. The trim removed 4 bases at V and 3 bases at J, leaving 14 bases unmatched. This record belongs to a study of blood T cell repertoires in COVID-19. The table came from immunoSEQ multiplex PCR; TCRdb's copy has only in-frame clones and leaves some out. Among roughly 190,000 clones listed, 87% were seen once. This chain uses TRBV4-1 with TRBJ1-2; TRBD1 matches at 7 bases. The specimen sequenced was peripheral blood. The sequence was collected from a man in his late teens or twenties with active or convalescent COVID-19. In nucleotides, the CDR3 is TGCGCCAGCAGCCCCTGGGAATCGACAGGGCTTGACTATGGCTACACCTTC. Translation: CASSPWESTGLDYGYTF.